One T cell receptor beta chain is described in this entry. Its antigen remains unknown. Naive CD8 populations comprised CD45RO-negative cells positively selected for CCR7, excluding terminally differentiated effector memory CD45RA+ cells. This entry is derived from a study of shared clonotypes between healthy human individuals. Deep-level running was used for the assay. This table comes from immunoSEQ multiplex PCR, and its TCRdb copy is limited to in-frame clones, with some not included. The data hold roughly 2 million clones, with just under 95% observed a single time. The study, taken as a whole, reports: With a few donors compared, about 5% of naive CD4 clonotypes were shared. A small donor pool kept down the genetic and exposure-history diversity that was represented.

What was sequenced was naive CD8+ T cells sorted from blood. The sequence was obtained from a young man in good health.

As DNA, the CDR3 is TGTGCCAGTAGTACGGCAAGGAACTACCAAGGCGAAGTAAGGTACGAGCAGTACTTC. It translates to CASSTARNYQGEVRYEQYF. The chain uses TRBV19 and TRBJ2-7; D is unresolved. V was cut by 4 bases and J by 4 bases, with 29 bases left in between. The CDR3 is 19 residues long. Germline V gives CDR1 LNHDA, CDR2 SQIVND (reference sequence).